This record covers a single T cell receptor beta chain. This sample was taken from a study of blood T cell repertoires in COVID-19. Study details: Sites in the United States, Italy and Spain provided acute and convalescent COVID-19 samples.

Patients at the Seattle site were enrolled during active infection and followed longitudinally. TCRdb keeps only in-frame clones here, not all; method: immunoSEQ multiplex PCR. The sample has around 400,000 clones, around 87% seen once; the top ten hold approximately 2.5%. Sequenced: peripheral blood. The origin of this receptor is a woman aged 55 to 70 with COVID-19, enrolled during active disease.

The CDR3, as DNA: TGCAGCGTCCGTGGGGGGGGAAACTATGGCTACACCTTC. Translation gives CSVRGGGNYGYTF. This chain joins TRBV29-1 and TRBJ1-2, with D perhaps matching TRBD1 (5 bases). Trimming removed 6 bases from V and 2 bases from J, with 13 bases in between. Germline-derived CDR1 and CDR2 are SQVTM and ANQGSEA. The CDR3 loop spans 13 amino acids. Based on the CDR3 plus reference TRBV29-1 and TRBJ1-2, the full variable domain is SAVISQKPSRDICQRGTSLTIQCQVDSQVTMMFWYRQQPGQSLTLIATANQGSEATYESGFVIDKFPISRPNLTFSTLTVSNMSPEDSSIYLCSVRGGGNYGYTFGSGTRLTVV.